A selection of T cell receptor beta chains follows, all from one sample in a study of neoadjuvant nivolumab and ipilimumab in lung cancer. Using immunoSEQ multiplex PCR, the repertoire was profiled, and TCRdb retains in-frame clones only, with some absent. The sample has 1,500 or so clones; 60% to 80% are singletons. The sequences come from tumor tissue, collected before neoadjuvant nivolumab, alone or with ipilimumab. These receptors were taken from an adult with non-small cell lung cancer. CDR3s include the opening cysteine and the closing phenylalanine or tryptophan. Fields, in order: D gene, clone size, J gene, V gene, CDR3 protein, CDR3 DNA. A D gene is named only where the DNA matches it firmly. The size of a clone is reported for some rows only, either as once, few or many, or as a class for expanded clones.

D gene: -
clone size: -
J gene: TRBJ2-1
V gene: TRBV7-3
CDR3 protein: CASSFSSYNEQFF
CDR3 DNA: TGTGCCAGCAGCTTTAGCTCCTACAATGAGCAGTTCTTC

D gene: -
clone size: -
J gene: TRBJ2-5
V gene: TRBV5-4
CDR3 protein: CASSLEDGNQETQYF
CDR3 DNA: TGTGCCAGCAGCTTAGAGGACGGGAACCAAGAGACCCAGTACTTC

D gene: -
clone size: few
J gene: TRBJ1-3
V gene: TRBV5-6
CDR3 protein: CASSLSGNTIYF
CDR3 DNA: TGTGCCAGCAGCTTGAGTGGAAACACCATATATTTT

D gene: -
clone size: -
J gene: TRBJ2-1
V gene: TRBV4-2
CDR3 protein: CASSQAVLAGTGEQFF
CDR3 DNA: TGTGCCAGCAGCCAAGCAGTGCTAGCGGGGACAGGTGAGCAGTTCTTC

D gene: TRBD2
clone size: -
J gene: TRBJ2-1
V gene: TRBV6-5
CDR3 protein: CASSYIAGSSYNEQFF
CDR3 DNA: TGTGCCAGCAGTTACATAGCGGGAAGCTCCTACAATGAGCAGTTCTTC

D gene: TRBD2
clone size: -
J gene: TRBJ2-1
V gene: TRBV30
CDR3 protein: CAWRPGLAGGQHNEQFF
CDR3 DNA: TGTGCCTGGAGACCGGGACTAGCGGGAGGGCAACACAATGAGCAGTTCTTC

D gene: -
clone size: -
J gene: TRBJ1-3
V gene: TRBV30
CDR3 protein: CAWADRNTIYF
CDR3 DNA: TGTGCCTGGGCGGACAGAAACACCATATATTTT

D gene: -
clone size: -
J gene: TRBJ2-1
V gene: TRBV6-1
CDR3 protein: CASSGGWGISYNEQFF
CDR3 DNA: TGTGCCAGCAGTGGTGGATGGGGCATCTCCTACAATGAGCAGTTCTTC

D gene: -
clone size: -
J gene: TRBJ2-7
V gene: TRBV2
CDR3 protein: CASSPTLTASYEQYF
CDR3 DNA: TGTGCCAGCAGCCCCACTCTTACCGCCTCCTACGAGCAGTACTTC

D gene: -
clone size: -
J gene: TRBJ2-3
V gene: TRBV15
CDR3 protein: CATSRDSSGTDTQYF
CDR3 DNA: TGTGCCACCAGCAGAGATAGTAGCGGCACAGATACGCAGTATTTT

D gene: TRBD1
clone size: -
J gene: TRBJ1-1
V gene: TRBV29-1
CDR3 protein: CSVAYLTGGDVDTEAFF
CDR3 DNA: TGCAGCGTGGCTTACTTGACAGGGGGTGATGTGGACACTGAAGCTTTCTTT

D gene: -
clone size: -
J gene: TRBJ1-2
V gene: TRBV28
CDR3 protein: CASTETINYGYTF
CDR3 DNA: TGTGCCAGCACCGAGACTATTAACTATGGCTACACCTTC

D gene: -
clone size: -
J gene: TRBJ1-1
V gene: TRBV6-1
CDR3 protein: CASSAQGTEAFF
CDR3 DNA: TGTGCCAGCAGTGCTCAGGGGACTGAAGCTTTCTTT

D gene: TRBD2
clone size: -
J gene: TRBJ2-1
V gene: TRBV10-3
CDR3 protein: CAITPGLAGPEFF
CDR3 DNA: TGTGCCATCACTCCGGGACTAGCGGGACCGGAGTTCTTC

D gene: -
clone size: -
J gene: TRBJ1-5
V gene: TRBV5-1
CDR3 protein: CASSLEAGSQPQHF
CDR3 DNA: TGCGCCAGCAGCTTGGAGGCAGGGTCTCAGCCCCAGCATTTT

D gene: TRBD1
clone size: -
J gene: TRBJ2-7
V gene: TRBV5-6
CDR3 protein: CASSHPLQGMYEQYF
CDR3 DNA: TGTGCCAGCAGCCATCCCTTACAGGGGATGTACGAGCAGTACTTC

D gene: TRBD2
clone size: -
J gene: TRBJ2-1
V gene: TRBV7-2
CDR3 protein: CASSGSGRGGEQFF
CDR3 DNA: TGTGCCAGCAGCGGTAGCGGGAGGGGAGGTGAGCAGTTCTTC

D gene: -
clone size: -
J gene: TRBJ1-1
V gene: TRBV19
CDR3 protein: CASSVTGKNTEAFF
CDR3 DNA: TGTGCCAGTAGCGTCACAGGGAAAAACACTGAAGCTTTCTTT

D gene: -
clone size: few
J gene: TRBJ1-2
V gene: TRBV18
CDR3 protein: CASSQGLMMNYGYTF
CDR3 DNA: TGTGCCAGCTCGCAAGGACTGATGATGAACTATGGCTACACCTTC

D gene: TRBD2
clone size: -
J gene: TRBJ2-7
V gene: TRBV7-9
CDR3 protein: CASTQTSGAYEQYF
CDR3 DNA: TGTGCCAGCACCCAGACTAGCGGGGCTTACGAGCAGTACTTC

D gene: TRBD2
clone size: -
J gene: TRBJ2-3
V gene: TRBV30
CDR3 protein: CAWSHSGGTDTQYF
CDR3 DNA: TGTGCCTGGAGCCACTCGGGGGGGACAGATACGCAGTATTTT

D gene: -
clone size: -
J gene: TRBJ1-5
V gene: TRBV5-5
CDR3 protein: CASSLEGTIGTNQPQHF
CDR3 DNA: TGTGCCAGCAGCTTGGAGGGGACAATTGGGACCAATCAGCCCCAGCATTTT

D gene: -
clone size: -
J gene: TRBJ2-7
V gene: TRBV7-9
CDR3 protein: CASSESYEQYF
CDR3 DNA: TGTGCCAGCAGCGAATCCTACGAGCAGTACTTC

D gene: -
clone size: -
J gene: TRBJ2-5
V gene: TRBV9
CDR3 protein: CASSGGREETQYF
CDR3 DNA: TGTGCCAGCTCTGGGGGCCGCGAAGAGACCCAGTACTTC

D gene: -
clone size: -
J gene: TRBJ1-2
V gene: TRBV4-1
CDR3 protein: CASSQVVTDQYGYTF
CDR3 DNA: TGCGCCAGCAGCCAAGTCGTCACTGATCAATATGGCTACACCTTC

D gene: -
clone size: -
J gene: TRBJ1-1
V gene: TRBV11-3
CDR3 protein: CASSPGALSTEAFF
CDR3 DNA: TGTGCCAGCAGCCCAGGGGCATTAAGCACTGAAGCTTTCTTT

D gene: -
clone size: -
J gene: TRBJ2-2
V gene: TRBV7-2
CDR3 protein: CASSYSGGFGELFF
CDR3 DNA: TGTGCCAGCAGCTACAGTGGGGGGTTCGGGGAGCTGTTTTTT

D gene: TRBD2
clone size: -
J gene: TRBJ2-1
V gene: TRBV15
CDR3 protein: CATSRAGEAKNEQFF
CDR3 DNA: TGTGCCACCAGCAGGGCGGGGGAAGCTAAGAATGAGCAGTTCTTC

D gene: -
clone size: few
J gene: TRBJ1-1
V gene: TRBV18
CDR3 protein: CASSPGGGRMNTEAFF
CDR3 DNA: TGTGCCAGCTCACCGGGCGGGGGGAGGATGAACACTGAAGCTTTCTTT

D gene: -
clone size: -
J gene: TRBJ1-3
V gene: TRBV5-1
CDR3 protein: CASSSGPVDTIYF
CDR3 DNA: TGCGCCAGCAGCTCAGGCCCCGTGGACACCATATATTTT

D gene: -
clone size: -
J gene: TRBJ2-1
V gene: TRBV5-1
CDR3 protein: CASSLGGTHYNEQFF
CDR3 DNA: TGCGCCAGCAGCTTGGGGGGGACCCACTACAATGAGCAGTTCTTC

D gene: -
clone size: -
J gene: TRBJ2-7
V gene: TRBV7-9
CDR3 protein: CASSLGLPEYEQYF
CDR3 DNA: TGTGCCAGCAGCTTAGGGCTTCCAGAATACGAGCAGTACTTC

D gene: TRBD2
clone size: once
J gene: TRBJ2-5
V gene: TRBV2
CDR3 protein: CASSDGGRTKETQYF
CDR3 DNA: TGTGCCAGCAGTGATGGCGGGAGGACGAAAGAGACCCAGTACTTC

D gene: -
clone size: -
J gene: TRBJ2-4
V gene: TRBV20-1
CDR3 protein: CSASSDIQYF
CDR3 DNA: TGCAGTGCTAGTTCGGACATTCAGTACTTC